What follows are 9 T cell receptor beta chains derived from one specimen sequenced in a study of patients and donors after allogeneic stem cell transplantation. TCRdb recomputed calls from the RT-PCR reads with MiXCR, one row per CDR3 protein. The sample includes over 150,000 distinct CDR3 sequences, about 29% of them seen just once. The source material was blood, either unsorted or a sorted T cell fraction (not recorded which). The origin of the receptors is a human donor who was either an allogeneic HSCT recipient or a stem cell or donor lymphocyte infusion donor (not recorded which). It is not recorded whose cells these are; they may come from a transplant donor.

This clonotype was picked up a small number of times. This chain links TRBV7-9 with TRBJ2-1; D gene uncertain. CDR3 size: 14 residues. With 6 bases removed from V and 4 bases from J, the gap between germline ends came to 13 bases. Looked up from germline, CDR1 is SEHNR and CDR2 is FQNEAQ (reference sequence). CDR3 bases: TGTGCCAGCAGGGTCACCTCTGAATACAATGAGCAGTTCTTC. Translation: CASRVTSEYNEQFF.

V and J are TRBV12-3 or TRBV12-4 and TRBJ2-7, with D unresolved. V was pared by 5 bases and J by 6 bases, with 11 bases between. This CDR3 has 12 residues. CDR3 protein: CASSQALSEQYF. CDR3 in DNA: TGTGCCAGCAGTCAGGCTTTGAGCGAGCAGTACTTC.

This clonotype was observed a single time. The chain carries TRBV7-9 and TRBJ2-7; D unresolved. CDR1 and CDR2 from the germline V gene are SEHNR and FQNEAQ (reference sequence). The CDR3 sequence is 16 residues long. V was shortened by 3 bases and J by 5 bases, with 20 bases between the two germline ends. For the CDR3, the DNA is TGTGCCAGCAGCTTCCTTGGGGAAGGTGGGTGGCACGAGCAGTACTTC. Its translation is CASSFLGEGGWHEQYF.

This clonotype has only a few counts. V is TRBV7-9 and J is TRBJ2-1; no firm D call. Trimming removed 4 bases at V and 0 bases at J, with 7 bases between. CDR1 and CDR2 from the germline V gene are SEHNR and FQNEAQ (reference sequence). CDR3 length: 14 residues. The CDR3 loop reads CASSSQFSYNEQFF. CDR3 DNA sequence: TGTGCCAGCAGCTCGCAGTTCTCCTACAATGAGCAGTTCTTC.

This clonotype came up a few times. J is TRBJ1-2 and V is TRBV6-1; D unresolved. This CDR3 comprises 15 residues. Germline V gene sequence: CDR1 MNHNS, CDR2 SASEGT. The V gene lost 3 bases and the J gene lost 4 bases, with 15 bases spanning the gap. This chain's CDR3 is CASSEKLRVTYGYTF. CDR3 in DNA: TGTGCCAGCAGTGAGAAGTTGCGGGTGACCTATGGCTACACCTTC.

This chain links TRBV28 with TRBJ2-1, with D perhaps being TRBD1 or TRBD2 (5 bases each). V was shortened by 5 bases and J by 9 bases, with 14 bases between the two germline ends. Germline CDR1 reads MDHEN; CDR2 reads SYDVKM. This CDR3 spans 13 amino acids. As DNA, the CDR3 is TGTGCCAGCAGTATCCGGGACCGCAGTGAGCAGTTCTTC. Translating gives CASSIRDRSEQFF.

The chain links TRBV20-1 to TRBJ2-5; D is possibly TRBD2 (6 bases). V was cut by 3 bases and J by 5 bases, with 10 bases left in between. This CDR3 is built from 12 residues. Germline assignment: CDR1 DFQATT and CDR2 SNEGSKA (reference sequence). CDR3 coding DNA: TGCAGTGCTAGTTTCGGAGGGGAGACCCAGTACTTC. Amino acid sequence: CSASFGGETQYF.

This clonotype has only a few counts. The V gene is TRBV6-2 or TRBV6-3, the J gene TRBJ2-1, with 10 bases aligning to TRBD2. Germline loops: CDR1 MNHEY, CDR2 SVGEGT. CDR3 length equals 17 residues. V shed 5 bases and J 7 bases; nucleotides not matched to a gene: 14. The CDR3 region has the DNA TGTGCCAGCAGTCCTCTAATACTAGCGGGAAATCTAAATGAGCAGTTCTTC. This encodes CASSPLILAGNLNEQFF.

CDR3 loop: CSARDLQLAVLGYEQYF. The CDR3 DNA is TGCAGTGCTAGAGATCTGCAGTTAGCGGTCCTGGGTTACGAGCAGTACTTC. This rearrangement joins TRBV20-1 to TRBJ2-7; D is perhaps TRBD2 (6 bases). The CDR3 has 17 amino acids. V lost 0 bases and J 4 bases, leaving 22 bases between the germline ends. CDR1 DFQATT and CDR2 SNEGSKA come from the germline V gene (reference sequence).